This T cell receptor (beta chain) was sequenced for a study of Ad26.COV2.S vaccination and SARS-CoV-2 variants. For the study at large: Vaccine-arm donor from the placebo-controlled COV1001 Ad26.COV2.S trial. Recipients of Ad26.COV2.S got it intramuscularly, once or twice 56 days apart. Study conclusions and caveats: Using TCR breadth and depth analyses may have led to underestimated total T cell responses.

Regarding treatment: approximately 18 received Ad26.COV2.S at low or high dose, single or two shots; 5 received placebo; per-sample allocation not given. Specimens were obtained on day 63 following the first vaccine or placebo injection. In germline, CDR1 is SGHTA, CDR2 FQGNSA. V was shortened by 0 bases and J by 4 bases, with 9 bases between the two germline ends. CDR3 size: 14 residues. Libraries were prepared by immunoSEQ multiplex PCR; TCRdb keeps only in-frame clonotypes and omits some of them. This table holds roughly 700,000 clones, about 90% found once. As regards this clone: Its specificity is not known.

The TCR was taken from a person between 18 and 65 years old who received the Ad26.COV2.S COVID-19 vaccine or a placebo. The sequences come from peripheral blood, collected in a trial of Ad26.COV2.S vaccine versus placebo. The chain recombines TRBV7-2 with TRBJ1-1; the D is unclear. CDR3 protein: CASSLAVRVTEAFF. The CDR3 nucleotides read TGTGCCAGCAGCTTAGCGGTACGGGTCACTGAAGCTTTCTTT.